This TCR beta chain comes out of a study of somatic mutations in cytotoxic T cells in rheumatoid arthritis. Study background: Patients had roughly 28 ml EDTA blood drawn right after diagnosis, before any treatment. Study-wide results and caveats: Of around 60 patients, 7 to 9 had a largest CD8+ clone that exceeded 20% of CD8+ cells.

Notes on this clone: Its antigen is unknown.

The CDR3 is made up of 15 amino acids. Trimming took off 3 bases at V and 1 base at J, with 12 bases between the two ends. The germline gives CDR1 MNHNY, CDR2 SVGAGI (reference sequence). TCRdb's table, derived via immunoSEQ multiplex PCR, lists solely in-frame clones and lacks some. There are 15,000 to 20,000 clones in the sample; roughly 78% occur only once, and over 15% lies in the top ten. What was sequenced was CD8+ T cells sorted from blood. This rearrangement joins TRBV6-6 to TRBJ2-5; weak D call: TRBD1 (6 bases). This clonotype originated in a woman aged 50 to 60 with rheumatoid arthritis. This chain's CDR3 is CASSYYGQIQETQYF. The DNA of the CDR3 is TGTGCCAGCAGTTATTACGGACAGATCCAAGAGACCCAGTACTTC.